These 25 T cell receptor beta chains originate from one sample sequenced in a study of cytomegalovirus exposure and HLA in healthy donors. Primers: 60 Vbeta forward and 13 Jbeta reverse. Method: immunoSEQ multiplex PCR; TCRdb's copy keeps in-frame clones and lacks some. The table has 170,000 or so clones, 60% to 85% seen once. Material: PBMCs. The receptors shown here come from a woman aged 50 to 60 in good health and CMV-seropositive.

The J gene is TRBJ2-3, the V gene TRBV7-9, with TRBD2 identical over 8 bases. Germline lookup yields CDR1 SEHNR and CDR2 FQNEAQ (reference sequence). The V and J ends lost 3 bases and 2 bases, in that order; junction bases with no gene match: 13. The length of the CDR3 is 18 residues. The CDR3 sequence is CASSFRGGSLADTDTQYF. The CDR3, as DNA: TGTGCCAGCAGCTTTAGAGGGGGATCACTAGCGGACACAGATACGCAGTATTTT.

This chain uses TRBV4-3 with TRBJ1-4; D call uncertain. V lost 8 bases to trimming and J lost 6 bases, with 19 bases between them. The CDR3 is 15 amino acids. Germline values: CDR1 LGHNA, CDR2 YSLEER. The CDR3, as DNA: TGCGCCAGCGCCCCCGAGCGAGGAGGGCATGAAAAACTGTTTTTT. Its translation is CASAPERGGHEKLFF.

Regarding this clone: Other DNA variants within this sample encode the same CDR3. The V and J genes are TRBV19 and TRBJ1-2; D is unclear. Per the germline V gene, CDR1 is LNHDA and CDR2 is SQIVND (reference sequence). Trimming stripped 6 bases from V and 0 bases from J, with 11 bases between. The CDR3 spans 14 residues. CDR3 loop: CASSQTGANYGYTF. CDR3 bases: TGTGCCAGTAGCCAAACCGGGGCTAACTATGGCTACACCTTC.

In its sample, this clone was seen a few times. This chain joins TRBV7-9 and TRBJ1-1, with D possibly TRBD1 on 5 matching bases. This CDR3 spans 14 amino acids. V lost 2 bases and J lost 4, with 11 bases in between. The germline gives CDR1 SEHNR, CDR2 FQNEAQ (reference sequence). CDR3 residues: CASSLPDKGTEAFF. Written as DNA, the CDR3 is TGTGCCAGCAGCTTACCGGACAAGGGCACTGAAGCTTTCTTT.

The DNA of the CDR3 is TGTGCCAGCAGCTATTCGGACAGCTACGGCTACACCTTC. This gives the protein CASSYSDSYGYTF. The chain combines TRBV7-9 with TRBJ1-2; D might be TRBD1 (6 bases). The length of the CDR3 is 13 residues. V shed 4 bases and J shed 8 bases, with 14 bases lying between them. Germline V lookup: CDR1 SEHNR, CDR2 FQNEAQ (reference sequence).

V gene TRBV19 combines with J gene TRBJ1-1; TRBD1 is a possible D gene (5 bases). CDR1 and CDR2 (germline): LNHDA, SQIVND (reference sequence). The CDR3 runs to 15 residues. Trimming cost V 5 bases and J 1 base, with 14 bases left between them. CDR3 sequence (DNA): TGTGCCAGTAGTTCCCCGGGACTTCAGAACACTGAAGCTTTCTTT. This translates into CASSSPGLQNTEAFF.

The chain couples TRBV6-5 to TRBJ1-5, with 7 bases matching TRBD1. The J segment lost 7 bases and the V segment lost 4 bases, leaving 10 bases of the junction unmatched. Germline values: CDR1 MNHEY, CDR2 SVGAGI. The CDR3 runs to 15 residues. Here the CDR3 reads CASSLLDRDGQPQHF. The CDR3 bases are TGTGCCAGCAGTTTACTTGACAGGGATGGGCAGCCCCAGCATTTT.

V usage is TRBV29-1 and J usage is TRBJ1-1; D gene uncertain. The germline V gene encodes CDR1 SQVTM and CDR2 ANQGSEA. The CDR3 extends over 14 amino acids. V dropped 7 bases and J dropped 1 base, with 16 bases sitting between them. CDR3 protein: CSAKPPRGNTEAFF. In DNA form, the CDR3 reads TGCAGCGCTAAGCCCCCGCGGGGGAACACTGAAGCTTTCTTT. The whole variable domain, remainder taken from reference TRBV29-1 and TRBJ1-1, is SAVISQKPSRDICQRGTSLTIQCQVDSQVTMMFWYRQQPGQSLTLIATANQGSEATYESGFVIDKFPISRPNLTFSTLTVSNMSPEDSSIYLCSAKPPRGNTEAFFGQGTRLTVV.

In its sample, this clone was seen many times. The chain is built from TRBV7-2 and TRBJ1-1, with TRBD1 as a possible D gene (6 bases). Germline V gene sequence: CDR1 SGHTA, CDR2 FQGNSA. The CDR3 contains 13 residues. V was shortened by 4 bases and J by 3 bases, with 9 bases between the two germline ends. This CDR3 reads CASSSRGDTEAFF. CDR3 bases: TGTGCCAGCAGCTCCAGGGGAGACACTGAAGCTTTCTTT.

The chain is built from TRBV30 and TRBJ2-3; D gene ambiguous. The CDR3 contains 14 residues. Per the germline V gene, CDR1 is GTSNPN and CDR2 is SVGIG (reference sequence). The V end lost 2 bases, the J end lost 0 bases, and 9 bases lay between the germline ends. CDR3 coding DNA: TGTGCCTGGAGTTCCTTTGTTAGCACAGATACGCAGTATTTT. Its translation is CAWSSFVSTDTQYF.

The table lists this clone with a count of one. The chain recombines TRBV19 with TRBJ2-5; tentatively, D is TRBD2 (6 bases). This CDR3 is 15 amino acids long. V lost 0 bases, J lost 2 bases, and 10 bases lay in between. The V gene's germline CDR1 is LNHDA and CDR2 SQIVND (reference sequence). The CDR3: CASSIEAAGQETQYF. CDR3 DNA: TGTGCCAGTAGTATAGAGGCGGCGGGGCAAGAGACCCAGTACTTC.

This clone was counted a few times. This chain uses TRBV6-6 with TRBJ1-5; D gene unclear. In germline, CDR1 is MNHNY, CDR2 SVGAGI (reference sequence). The CDR3 sequence is 12 residues long. Trimming stripped 6 bases from V and 7 bases from J, with 10 bases between. The CDR3: CASRSEGQPQHF. Written as DNA, the CDR3 is TGTGCCAGCAGGAGTGAGGGACAGCCCCAGCATTTT.

This clone was detected only a few times. V is TRBV30 and J is TRBJ1-2; D gene ambiguous. This CDR3 region has 13 residues. The V gene lost 2 bases and the J gene lost 1 base, with 8 bases spanning the gap. CDR1 and CDR2 from the germline V gene are GTSNPN and SVGIG (reference sequence). CDR3 sequence (DNA): TGTGCCTGGAGTCCAGGTCTTAACTATGGCTACACCTTC. It specifies CAWSPGLNYGYTF.

This clone was picked up one time. The chain has TRBV5-1 and TRBJ2-1, with 14 bases that match TRBD2. Germline CDR1 and CDR2: SGHRS and YFSETQ. Trimming cost V 5 bases and J 2 bases; bases outside gene matches: 9. This CDR3 spans 18 amino acids. CDR3 sequence: CASSYGLAGGSTYNEQFF. CDR3 nucleotides: TGCGCCAGCAGTTACGGACTAGCGGGAGGAAGTACCTACAATGAGCAGTTCTTC.

The V call is TRBV4-3, the J call TRBJ2-5; D is uncertain. The CDR3 sequence is 14 residues long. Germline V gene data show CDR1 as LGHNA and CDR2 as YSLEER. V lost 0 bases and J 9 bases, leaving 14 bases between the germline ends. CDR3 DNA: TGCGCCAGCAGCCAAGAAGGCCAGGCCCCGGCCCAGTACTTC. Translating gives CASSQEGQAPAQYF.

This clone was counted only a few times. This chain connects TRBV25-1 to TRBJ1-1; D is perhaps TRBD1 (6 bases). Germline CDR1 and CDR2: MGHDK and SYGVNS. There are 13 residues in the CDR3. Between the trimmed V and J ends, which lost 8 bases and 1 base, there was a span of 11 bases. The CDR3 is CASWRGGNTEAFF. The CDR3 DNA is TGTGCCAGCTGGAGGGGGGGGAACACTGAAGCTTTCTTT.

The chain carries TRBV28 and TRBJ2-5; D call uncertain. The J call is in doubt because the DNA end fits TRBJ2-7 better. CDR3 length equals 13 residues. The germline CDR1 and CDR2 sequences are MDHEN and SYDVKM. Here the CDR3 reads CASSLTSSYEQYF. Here the CDR3 DNA reads TGTGCCAGCAGTTTAACTTCCTCCTACGAGCAGTACTTC.

V gene TRBV5-6 combines with J gene TRBJ1-5; TRBD1 aligns across 12 bases. The V gene end was trimmed by 4 bases and the J gene end by 4 bases; junction bases not matched to a gene: 6. The CDR3 extends over 16 amino acids. Looked up from germline, CDR1 is SGHDT and CDR2 is YYEEEE. The CDR3 protein is CASSRDRGRGNQPQHF. The CDR3 bases are TGTGCCAGCAGCAGGGACAGGGGGCGAGGGAATCAGCCCCAGCATTTT.

The chain combines TRBV6-5 with TRBJ2-1; 8 nucleotides align to TRBD2. Per the germline V gene, CDR1 is MNHEY and CDR2 is SVGAGI. The CDR3 length is 15 residues. V lost 5 bases, J lost 0 bases, and 3 bases stayed unmatched. The CDR3 region has the DNA TGTGCCAGCAGTCGTAGCGGGGCCTCCTACAATGAGCAGTTCTTC. The encoded protein is CASSRSGASYNEQFF.

The chain has TRBV7-2 and TRBJ2-5, with 8 bases identical to TRBD2. The end of the DNA is better explained by TRBJ2-7, so the J call may be wrong. Germline assignment: CDR1 SGHTA and CDR2 FQGNSA. The CDR3 spans 16 residues. The CDR3, as DNA: TGTGCCAGCAGCTTCCGGGGGGGTGAATTCTCCTACGAGCAGTACTTC. Amino acid sequence: CASSFRGGEFSYEQYF.

This clone was counted a single time. This chain joins TRBV5-6 and TRBJ1-5, with a tentative D call TRBD1 (5 bases). The CDR3 is 16 amino acids. CDR1 and CDR2 (germline): SGHDT, YYEEEE. V was clipped by 0 bases and J by 2 bases, with 12 bases between them. The CDR3 bases are TGTGCCAGCAGCTTGGGGAGCGGGGGGGGCAATCAGCCCCAGCATTTT. This gives the protein CASSLGSGGGNQPQHF.

The V and J genes are TRBV6-5 and TRBJ1-5; 9 positions match TRBD1. The CDR3 covers 16 residues. Germline V CDR1 and CDR2: MNHEY, SVGAGI. The trim removed 4 bases at V and 0 bases at J, leaving 4 bases unmatched. In DNA, the CDR3 is TGTGCCAGCAGTTTTCCGGGACAGGGTAGCAATCAGCCCCAGCATTTT. Its translation: CASSFPGQGSNQPQHF.

The V call is TRBV5-1, the J call TRBJ1-1; D remains ambiguous. Trimming shortened V by 4 bases and J by 1 base, and 8 bases separated the two germline ends. CDR1 is SGHRS, CDR2 YFSETQ, per germline. CDR3 length: 13 residues. In DNA, the CDR3 is TGCGCCAGCAGCCCACAACCGAACACTGAAGCTTTCTTT. This translates into CASSPQPNTEAFF.

There are a few counts of this clone. This chain links TRBV4-2 with TRBJ2-7, with TRBD2 matching 11 bases. V was pared by 1 base and J by 1 base, with 9 bases of the junction left unmatched. Germline CDR1 and CDR2: LGHNA and YNFKEQ. The CDR3 runs to 18 residues. CDR3 nucleotide sequence: TGTGCCAGCAGCCAAGTCCCTAGCGGGAGGACTACGTCCTACGAGCAGTACTTC. This codes for CASSQVPSGRTTSYEQYF.

DNA for the CDR3: TGTGCCAGCAGACTAGCGGGGGGCTCCTACGAGCAGTACTTC. Its translation is CASRLAGGSYEQYF. The chain carries TRBV11-3 and TRBJ2-7; TRBD2 matches 12 bases. The CDR3 contains 14 residues. V gave up 6 bases and J gave up 0 bases; unmatched junction bases: 0. Germline V gene sequence: CDR1 SGHNT, CDR2 YENEEA. The variable domain in full, with the rest retrieved from reference TRBV11-3 and TRBJ2-7, is EAGVVQSPRYKIIEKKQPVAFWCNPISGHNTLYWYLQNLGQGPELLIRYENEEAVDDSQLPKDRFSAERLKGVDSTLKIQPAELGDSAVYLCASRLAGGSYEQYFGPGTRLTVT.